Listed here are 9 T cell receptor beta chains from one sample, sequenced in a study of cytomegalovirus exposure and HLA in healthy donors. TCRdb's table, derived via immunoSEQ multiplex PCR, lists solely in-frame clones and lacks some. The sample includes about 220,000 clones, around nine tenths of them seen just once. Sequences were obtained from PBMCs. These receptors were collected from a woman aged 18-35 years in good health and CMV-seronegative.

As to this clone: No DNA is shown, since the ends of the CDR3 on it are uncertain; the CDR3 is the one TCRdb lists. The CDR3: CASSFLAGQETQYF. This rearrangement joins TRBV28 to TRBJ2-5; the listed D gene, TRBD1, was not tested against the DNA. Termini included, the CDR3 measures 14 amino acids. CDR1 MDHEN and CDR2 SYDVKM come from the germline V gene.

The V and J genes are TRBV19 and TRBJ2-3; 8 bases are shared with TRBD1. There are 14 residues in the CDR3. Germline CDR1 reads LNHDA; CDR2 reads SQIVND (reference sequence). The V and J ends lost 6 bases and 4 bases, in that order; junction bases with no gene match: 6. The CDR3 DNA is TGTGCCAGTAGGACAGGGGTGGTGGCAGATACGCAGTATTTT. This sequence encodes CASRTGVVADTQYF.

The chain uses TRBV6-5 and TRBJ1-1, with a weak D call TRBD1 (5 bases). Per germline, CDR1 MNHEY and CDR2 SVGAGI. The CDR3 is made up of 15 amino acids. V lost 6 bases to trimming and J lost 3 bases, with 17 bases between them. The CDR3 sequence is CASRTLLGADTEAFF. The CDR3 DNA follows: TGTGCCAGCAGGACTCTGTTAGGGGCTGACACTGAAGCTTTCTTT.

The CDR3 here is CASSSGQANYGYTF. Written as DNA, the CDR3 is TGCGCCAGCAGCAGTGGACAGGCGAACTATGGCTACACCTTC. V is TRBV10-1 and J is TRBJ1-2, with 7 bases aligning to TRBD1. The CDR3 consists of 14 residues. With V trimmed by 6 bases and J by 2 bases, 6 bases remained unmatched. Looked up from germline, CDR1 is WNHNN and CDR2 is SYGVQD (reference sequence).

The J gene is TRBJ1-1, the V gene TRBV7-6; 8 bases align to TRBD1. Germline-derived CDR1 and CDR2 are SGHVS and FNYEAQ. The CDR3 contains 15 residues. V was clipped by 5 bases and J by 2 bases; unmatched bases: 7. The CDR3 protein is CASSNSGTGNTEAFF. Here the CDR3 DNA reads TGTGCCAGCAGCAACTCCGGGACAGGCAACACTGAAGCTTTCTTT.

This clone came up once. The DNA of the CDR3 is TGTGCCAGCAGCTTGGTGACAGCCATAGATAATTCACCCCTCCACTTT. Protein product: CASSLVTAIDNSPLHF. The V call is TRBV5-6, the J call TRBJ1-6; the D gene is possibly TRBD1 (5 bases). The V and J ends lost 0 bases and 5 bases respectively, with 12 bases between them. Per germline, CDR1 SGHDT and CDR2 YYEEEE. The CDR3 sequence is 16 residues long.

The V and J genes are TRBV27 and TRBJ2-1, with D perhaps matching TRBD2 (6 bases). Trimming removed 3 bases at V and 6 bases at J, with 15 bases between. Germline CDR1 is MNHEY and CDR2 is SMNVEV (reference sequence). The CDR3 is 15 residues long. The CDR3 loop is CASSLLGRSLNEQFF. The CDR3, as DNA: TGTGCCAGCAGTTTGCTCGGGAGATCGCTCAATGAGCAGTTCTTC.

This clone was counted once. The J gene is TRBJ1-5, the V gene TRBV2; D is perhaps TRBD1 (6 bases). This CDR3 is built from 17 residues. The germline V gene encodes CDR1 SNHLY and CDR2 FYNNEI. Trimming stripped 6 bases from V and 0 bases from J, with 18 bases between. The CDR3 loop is CASRGDTEFNSNQPQHF. DNA of the CDR3: TGTGCCAGCAGAGGGGACACGGAATTTAATAGCAATCAGCCCCAGCATTTT.

This rearrangement joins TRBV27 to TRBJ2-3; 9 bases map to TRBD2. The length of the CDR3 is 17 residues. V lost 2 bases to trimming and J lost 3 bases; unmatched junction nucleotides: 9. In germline, CDR1 is MNHEY, CDR2 SMNVEV (reference sequence). CDR3 sequence (DNA): TGTGCCAGCAGTTTAAGGCGGGCTAGCGGGATGACAGATACGCAGTATTTT. Translating gives CASSLRRASGMTDTQYF.